These 20 T cell receptor beta chains share one sample of origin, sequenced in a study of blood T cells in healthy people across ages. It was with a sample-barcoded 5' primer and a J-beta primer mix that a second PCR of roughly 6 to 12 cycles was run. MiXCR, run by TCRdb on the 5' RACE reads, gives a single entry per CDR3 protein. This sample has hundreds of thousands of distinct CDR3 sequences, with about 61% found just once. Sample: blood. Receptors were obtained from a man aged 35 to 55 in good health.

This chain connects TRBV29-1 to TRBJ1-1, with D unresolved. Germline V gene data show CDR1 as SQVTM and CDR2 as ANQGSEA. The CDR3 is 13 residues long. Trimming cost V 5 bases and J 5 bases, with 15 bases left between them. Here the CDR3 DNA reads TGCAGCGTTTCCACAACTGCAGGTACTGAAGCTTTCTTT. It is translated as CSVSTTAGTEAFF.

The genes are TRBV10-3 and TRBJ2-5, with a weak D call TRBD1 (6 bases). The CDR3 loop spans 14 amino acids. Germline CDR1 and CDR2: ENHRY and SYGVKD. V lost 6 bases to trimming and J lost 1 base, with 12 bases between them. This CDR3 reads CAIRPTGRQETQYF. The CDR3 DNA is TGTGCCATCAGACCGACAGGTCGCCAAGAGACCCAGTACTTC.

V gene TRBV24-1 combines with J gene TRBJ2-3, with 8 positions matching TRBD2. CDR1 KGHDR and CDR2 SFDVKD come from the germline V gene. This CDR3 region has 16 residues. Trimming took 2 bases from V and 5 from J; bases not matched to a gene: 8. Here the CDR3 DNA reads TGTGCCACCAGTGATTCGGGGGGGGTCCGGGGAGATACGCAGTATTTT. Its protein product is CATSDSGGVRGDTQYF.

The chain combines TRBV11-3 with TRBJ2-7; 9 positions match TRBD1. The V gene's germline CDR1 is SGHNT and CDR2 YENEEA. This CDR3 has 14 amino acids. V lost 5 bases, J lost 6 bases, and 8 bases stayed unmatched. The DNA of the CDR3 is TGTGCCAGCAGCGAACGGGACAGGGCATCCGAGCAGTACTTC. Translation: CASSERDRASEQYF. The full variable domain, its missing parts supplied by reference TRBV11-3 and TRBJ2-7, is EAGVVQSPRYKIIEKKQPVAFWCNPISGHNTLYWYLQNLGQGPELLIRYENEEAVDDSQLPKDRFSAERLKGVDSTLKIQPAELGDSAVYLCASSERDRASEQYFGPGTRLTVT.

This clonotype has at least ten counts. V and J are TRBV7-2 and TRBJ2-7; 11 positions agree with TRBD2. The V gene's germline CDR1 is SGHTA and CDR2 FQGNSA. The junction had 6 bases not matched to a gene; V was cut back by 5 bases and J by 6 bases. The CDR3 spans 14 residues. In DNA form, the CDR3 reads TGTGCCAGCAGCACCGCTAGCGGGAGGATCGAGCAGTACTTC. Protein product: CASSTASGRIEQYF.

The CDR3 sequence: CASSGDNYGYTF. DNA of the CDR3: TGTGCCAGCTCCGGGGATAACTATGGCTACACCTTC. The rearrangement joins TRBV18 to TRBJ1-2; no reliable D call. The CDR3 consists of 12 residues. Germline loops: CDR1 KGHSH, CDR2 LQKENI. The V and J ends lost 6 bases and 1 base respectively, with 6 bases between them.

This chain joins TRBV25-1 and TRBJ2-2; D gene unclear. Trimming removed 5 bases at V and 0 bases at J, with 13 bases between. The CDR3 spans 16 residues. From germline, CDR1 is MGHDK and CDR2 SYGVNS. The CDR3 reads CASSRDPISNTGELFF. CDR3 DNA: TGTGCCAGCAGTAGAGATCCCATTTCGAACACCGGGGAGCTGTTTTTT.

V is TRBV15 and J is TRBJ1-1; 9 nucleotides align to TRBD1. The CDR3 extends over 15 amino acids. Germline V gene lookup returns CDR1 LNHNV and CDR2 YYDKDF (reference sequence). Losses at the gene ends were 3 bases for V and 6 bases for J; bases not matched to a gene: 8. The CDR3 DNA is TGTGCCACCAGCAGTAGTGGGACAGGGTTGGCTGAAGCTTTCTTT. It codes for CATSSSGTGLAEAFF.

This clonotype was counted only a few times. This chain links TRBV21-1 with TRBJ2-5; the table's D call, TRBD1, was not checked against the DNA. TRBV21-1 counts as a pseudogene. This CDR3 is built from 14 residues. As DNA, the CDR3 is TGTGCCAGCAGCAAAGCTAGGGGGCATGAGACCCAGTACTTC. Its translation: CASSKARGHETQYF.

The rearrangement joins TRBV9 to TRBJ2-1; no reliable D call. Germline CDR1 and CDR2: SGDLS and YYNGEE. With 0 bases removed from V and 7 bases from J, the gap between germline ends came to 11 bases. CDR3 length: 14 residues. The CDR3 protein is CASSVAGVLNEQFF. The DNA of the CDR3 is TGTGCCAGCAGCGTAGCAGGTGTGTTAAATGAGCAGTTCTTC.

The chain joins TRBV4-2 to TRBJ1-2; 8 nucleotides align to TRBD1. The V segment lost 2 bases and the J segment 4 bases; nucleotides outside the gene matches: 6. The V gene's germline CDR1 is LGHNA and CDR2 YNFKEQ. This CDR3 is 15 amino acids long. CDR3 nucleotides: TGTGCCAGCAGCCAACGGGACAGGTTGAGCTATGGCTACACCTTC. It encodes CASSQRDRLSYGYTF.

The J gene is TRBJ2-6, the V gene TRBV28, with D possibly being TRBD1 or TRBD2 (6 bases each). From germline, CDR1 is MDHEN and CDR2 SYDVKM. V was pared by 2 bases and J by 4 bases, with 12 bases between. The CDR3 extends over 16 amino acids. CDR3 sequence: CASSLAGGYGANVLTF. Here the CDR3 DNA reads TGTGCCAGCAGTTTAGCCGGGGGCTACGGGGCCAACGTCCTGACTTTC.

V is TRBV29-1 and J is TRBJ2-1, with TRBD1 as a possible D gene (6 bases). TRBJ2-7 matches the DNA end more closely, so the J call is doubtful. This CDR3 region has 15 residues. Germline loops: CDR1 SQVTM, CDR2 ANQGSEA. CDR3 amino acids: CSVDGVLTGYNEQYF. CDR3 bases: TGCAGCGTTGATGGGGTGCTGACAGGTTACAATGAGCAGTACTTC.

This clonotype showed up just once. The DNA of the CDR3 is TGTGCCAGCAGCTTAGATACGGGGACCTTAGATTGGCAGTACTTC. Translation gives CASSLDTGTLDWQYF. The gene calls are TRBV7-9 and TRBJ2-5; TRBD1 or TRBD2 may be the D gene (5 bases each). The germline V gene encodes CDR1 SEHNR and CDR2 FQNEAQ (reference sequence). Trimming took 1 base from V and 11 from J, leaving 20 bases between them. The CDR3 extends over 15 amino acids.

Only a few counts were recorded for this clonotype. J is TRBJ2-3 and V is TRBV10-3; 9 bases are a match to TRBD2. The CDR3 is 21 amino acids. Trimming at V came to 6 bases and at J to 2 bases, leaving 24 bases not matched to a gene. Germline CDR1 is ENHRY and CDR2 is SYGVKD. The CDR3 DNA reads TGTGCCATCAGATGGCGGGAGGGGGGACCATCACCCCCAACCCCCACAGATACGCAGTATTTT. Encoded protein: CAIRWREGGPSPPTPTDTQYF.

The chain employs TRBV11-2 and TRBJ2-7; no firm D call. The J call is doubtful: the DNA matches TRBJ2-5 better. The CDR3 runs to 12 residues. The germline CDR1 and CDR2 sequences are SGHAT and FQNNGV. The DNA of the CDR3 is TGTGCCAGCAGCCGCCCGGGTGAGACCCAGTACTTC. This translates into CASSRPGETQYF.

The chain joins TRBV6-5 to TRBJ2-3, with D tentatively TRBD2 (5 bases). The CDR3 totals 15 residues. Trimming took 6 bases from V and 0 from J, leaving 13 bases between them. CDR1 is MNHEY and CDR2 is SVGAGI in the germline V gene. CDR3 region: CASRRRSYSTDTQYF. DNA for the CDR3: TGTGCCAGCAGAAGGAGGTCTTATAGCACAGATACGCAGTATTTT.

The V and J genes are TRBV4-2 and TRBJ2-1, with 15 bases lining up with TRBD2. The length of the CDR3 is 17 residues. The germline CDR1 and CDR2 sequences are LGHNA and YNFKEQ. The V and J ends lost 0 bases and 4 bases, in that order; junction bases with no gene match: 1. The CDR3 nucleotides are TGTGCCAGCAGCCAAGAAGGACTAGCGGGGGGGTACAATGAGCAGTTCTTC. Translated: CASSQEGLAGGYNEQFF.

The chain couples TRBV10-3 to TRBJ2-7, with 10 bases that match TRBD2. CDR3 length equals 12 residues. The germline gives CDR1 ENHRY, CDR2 SYGVKD. V was clipped by 10 bases and J by 8 bases; unmatched bases: 8. CDR3 loop: CATTASGGKQYF. The CDR3 nucleotides read TGTGCCACCACGGCTAGCGGGGGTAAGCAGTACTTC.

The chain combines TRBV11-3 with TRBJ2-2, with TRBD1 matching over 8 bases. Germline V lookup: CDR1 SGHNT, CDR2 YENEEA. Trimming took 3 bases from V and 1 from J; bases not matched to a gene: 1. The CDR3 spans 15 residues. The CDR3 DNA sequence: TGTGCCAGCAGCTTTGGGACAGGGAACACCGGGGAGCTGTTTTTT. This codes for CASSFGTGNTGELFF.